This TCR beta chain comes out of a study of a mutant IDH1 vaccine in newly diagnosed glioma. Study background: Following radiotherapy alone, or alongside temozolomide cycles, vaccination was started after an interval of 4-6 weeks. Most patients had radiochemotherapy with temozolomide before enrollment; others had one alone.

Notes on the study in general: Pseudoprogression seemed unlinked to shifts in top peripheral T cell clonotypes.

CDR3 size: 16 residues. V was pared by 4 bases and J by 4 bases, with 10 bases of the junction left unmatched. Germline V gives CDR1 SGHNT, CDR2 YYREEE (reference sequence). For this clone: Its antigen is not known.

Measured with immunoSEQ multiplex PCR; TCRdb has only the in-frame clones, and not every one. The repertoire holds roughly 62,000 clones, with 84% as singletons. Time point described: week 5, during vaccination. All doses held 300 ug of mutant IDH1 20-mer peptide, with topical imiquimod. New astrocytomas of WHO grade 3 or 4 that were IDH1-mutant and ATRX-lost were found in the donors. This specimen consisted of PBMCs, obtained from a glioma patient whose treatment included an IDH1 peptide vaccine. The sequence derives from a woman between 50 and 59 years old with glioma. The V gene is TRBV5-4, the J gene TRBJ1-2; 10 positions match TRBD1. DNA for the CDR3: TGTGCCAGCAGCCCGGGACAGGGGACGGTGAGCTATGGCTACACCTTC. This sequence encodes CASSPGQGTVSYGYTF.